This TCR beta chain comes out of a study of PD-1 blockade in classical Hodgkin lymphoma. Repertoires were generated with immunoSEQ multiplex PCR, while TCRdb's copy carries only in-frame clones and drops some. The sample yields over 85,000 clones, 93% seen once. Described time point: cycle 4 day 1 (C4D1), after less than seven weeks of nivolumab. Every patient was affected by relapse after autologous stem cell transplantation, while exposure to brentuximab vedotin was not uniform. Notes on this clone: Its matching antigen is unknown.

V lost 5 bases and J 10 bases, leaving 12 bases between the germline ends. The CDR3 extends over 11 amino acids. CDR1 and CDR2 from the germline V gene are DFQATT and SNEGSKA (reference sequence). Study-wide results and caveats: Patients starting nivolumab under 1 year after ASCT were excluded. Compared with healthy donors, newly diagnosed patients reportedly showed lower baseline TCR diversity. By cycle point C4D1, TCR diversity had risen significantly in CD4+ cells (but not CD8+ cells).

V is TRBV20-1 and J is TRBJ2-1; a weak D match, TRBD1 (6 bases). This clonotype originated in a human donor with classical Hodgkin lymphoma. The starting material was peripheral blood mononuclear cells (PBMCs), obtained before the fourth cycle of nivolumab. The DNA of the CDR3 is TGCAGTGCTGATACAGGGTACGAGCAGTTCTTC. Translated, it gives CSADTGYEQFF.